This passage covers 9 T cell receptor beta chains from one sample sequenced in a study of cytomegalovirus exposure and HLA in healthy donors. This PCR relied on a set of 60 Vbeta primers and 13 Jbeta primers. Assay used: immunoSEQ multiplex PCR; TCRdb lists only in-frame clones, some missing. The profile shows fewer than 70,000 clones, roughly 68% of them singletons. The sequenced sample consisted of PBMCs. The source of these receptors is a woman in her sixties in good health and CMV-seropositive.

The rearrangement uses TRBV11-2 and TRBJ1-2; D unresolved. Trimming left V 5 bases short and J 0 bases short, with 4 bases between. The CDR3 is made up of 12 amino acids. Germline loops: CDR1 SGHAT, CDR2 FQNNGV. The CDR3 DNA reads as TGTGCCAGCAGCCAATCTAACTATGGCTACACCTTC. Translating gives CASSQSNYGYTF.

This clone was seen a single time. This sequence joins TRBV2 and TRBJ2-3, with a weak D call TRBD2 (6 bases). The CDR3 loop spans 17 amino acids. Germline V CDR1 and CDR2: SNHLY, FYNNEI. V was cut by 4 bases and J by 0 bases, with 17 bases left in between. CDR3 sequence reads: CASSALGTPTSTDTQYF. The CDR3 DNA sequence: TGTGCCAGCAGTGCCTTAGGGACTCCAACTAGCACAGATACGCAGTATTTT.

In its sample, this clone was seen once. The chain couples TRBV6-6 to TRBJ2-5; no clear D. Deletions cut 2 bases from V and 0 bases from J, with 13 bases between. The CDR3 sequence is 16 residues long. Germline assignment: CDR1 MNHNY and CDR2 SVGAGI (reference sequence). The CDR3 sequence is CASSYVAVVYQETQYF. DNA of the CDR3: TGTGCCAGCAGTTACGTGGCAGTTGTATACCAAGAGACCCAGTACTTC.

The rearrangement joins TRBV5-4 to TRBJ2-1; no definite D call. V was pared by 4 bases and J by 0 bases, with 11 bases between. The CDR3 runs 15 residues. Looked up from germline, CDR1 is SGHNT and CDR2 is YYREEE (reference sequence). Here the CDR3 DNA reads TGTGCCAGCAGCCGAGACACAAGCTCCTACAATGAGCAGTTCTTC. Translating gives CASSRDTSSYNEQFF.

The gene calls are TRBV13 and TRBJ1-3, with D perhaps matching TRBD1 (6 bases). The germline V gene has CDR1 PRHDT and CDR2 FYEKMQ (reference sequence). The V end lost 5 bases, the J end lost 2 bases, and 10 bases lay between the germline ends. This CDR3 contains 14 residues. CDR3 DNA: TGTGCCAGCAGCCTACAGGGAGCTGGAAACACCATATATTTT. This encodes CASSLQGAGNTIYF.

V usage is TRBV4-1 and J usage is TRBJ2-7; D possibly corresponds to TRBD2 (5 bases). There are 15 residues in the CDR3. From germline, CDR1 is MGHRA and CDR2 YSYEKL. Trimming removed 1 base at V and 6 bases at J, with 16 bases between. As DNA, the CDR3 is TGCGCCAGCAGCCAAGTTGGACTGCCGAGGTTCGAGCAGTACTTC. It translates to CASSQVGLPRFEQYF.

This clone was picked up one time. The CDR3 reads CASSLGAGKEGYTF. The CDR3 DNA reads as TGTGCCAGCAGCTTGGGGGCAGGGAAAGAAGGCTACACCTTC. The chain links TRBV5-4 to TRBJ1-2; the D gene is possibly TRBD1 (5 bases). V lost 0 bases, J lost 8 bases, and 14 bases lay in between. There are 14 residues in the CDR3. Per the germline V gene, CDR1 is SGHNT and CDR2 is YYREEE (reference sequence).

This clone was counted a few times. This rearrangement joins TRBV6-6 to TRBJ2-1; 8 bases match TRBD1. With V trimmed by 5 bases and J by 4 bases, 4 bases remained unmatched. Germline V gives CDR1 MNHNY, CDR2 SVGAGI (reference sequence). There are 14 residues in the CDR3. For the CDR3, the DNA is TGTGCCAGCAGTGGGACAGGACAATACAATGAGCAGTTCTTC. Translating gives CASSGTGQYNEQFF.

This clone was found once. V is TRBV5-1 and J is TRBJ1-4, with 8 positions matching TRBD1. CDR1 and CDR2 (germline): SGHRS, YFSETQ. The trim removed 1 base at V and 6 bases at J, leaving 2 bases unmatched. The CDR3 runs 14 residues. The DNA of the CDR3 is TGCGCCAGCAGCTTGCCAGGGGGCTATGAAAAACTGTTTTTT. This gives the protein CASSLPGGYEKLFF.